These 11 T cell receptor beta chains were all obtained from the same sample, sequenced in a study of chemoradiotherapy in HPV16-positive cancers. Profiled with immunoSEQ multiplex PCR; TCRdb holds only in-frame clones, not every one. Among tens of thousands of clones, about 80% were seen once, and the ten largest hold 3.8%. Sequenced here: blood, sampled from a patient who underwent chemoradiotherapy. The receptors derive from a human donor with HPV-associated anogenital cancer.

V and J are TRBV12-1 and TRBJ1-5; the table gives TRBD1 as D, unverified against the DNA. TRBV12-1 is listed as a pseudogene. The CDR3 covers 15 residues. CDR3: CASSFPGQGNQPQHF. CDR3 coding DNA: TGTGCCAGCAGCTTCCCGGGACAGGGGAATCAGCCCCAGCATTTT.

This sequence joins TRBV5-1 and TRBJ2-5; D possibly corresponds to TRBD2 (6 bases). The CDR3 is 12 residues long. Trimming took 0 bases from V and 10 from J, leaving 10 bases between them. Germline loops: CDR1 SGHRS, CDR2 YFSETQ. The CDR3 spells CASSLGPEGQYF. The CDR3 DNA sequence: TGCGCCAGCAGCTTGGGACCGGAGGGCCAGTACTTC.

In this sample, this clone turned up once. The DNA for the CDR3 is TGTGCCACCGGAAGGGACTCCTACAATGAGCAGTTCTTC. As protein: CATGRDSYNEQFF. The chain couples TRBV6-6 to TRBJ2-1; D gene uncertain. The length of the CDR3 is 13 residues. From germline, CDR1 is MNHNY and CDR2 SVGAGI (reference sequence). Trimming removed 10 bases at V and 0 bases at J, with 10 bases between.

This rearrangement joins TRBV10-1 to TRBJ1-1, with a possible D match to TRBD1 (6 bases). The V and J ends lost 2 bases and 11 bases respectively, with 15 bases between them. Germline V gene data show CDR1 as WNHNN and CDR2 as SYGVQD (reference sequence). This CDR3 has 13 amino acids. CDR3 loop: CASSENRDTFAFF. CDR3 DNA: TGCGCCAGCAGTGAGAACCGGGACACTTTCGCTTTCTTT.

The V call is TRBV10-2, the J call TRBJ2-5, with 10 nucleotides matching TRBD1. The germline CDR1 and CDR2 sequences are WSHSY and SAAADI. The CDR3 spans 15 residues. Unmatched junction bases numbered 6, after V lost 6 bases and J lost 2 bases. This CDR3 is CASRGDRGQQETQYF. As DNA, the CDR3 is TGCGCCAGCAGGGGGGACAGGGGCCAACAAGAGACCCAGTACTTC.

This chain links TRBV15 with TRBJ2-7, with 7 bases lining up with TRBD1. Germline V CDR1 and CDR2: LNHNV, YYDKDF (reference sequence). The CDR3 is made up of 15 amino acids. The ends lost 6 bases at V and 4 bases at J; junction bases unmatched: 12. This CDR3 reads CATSPNSRQGYEQYF. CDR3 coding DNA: TGTGCCACCAGTCCGAACTCGAGACAGGGATACGAGCAGTACTTC.

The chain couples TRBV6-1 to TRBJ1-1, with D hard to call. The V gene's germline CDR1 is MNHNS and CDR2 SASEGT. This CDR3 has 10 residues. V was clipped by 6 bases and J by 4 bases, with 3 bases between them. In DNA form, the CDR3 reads TGTGCCAGCAGGGGCACTGAAGCTTTCTTT. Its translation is CASRGTEAFF.

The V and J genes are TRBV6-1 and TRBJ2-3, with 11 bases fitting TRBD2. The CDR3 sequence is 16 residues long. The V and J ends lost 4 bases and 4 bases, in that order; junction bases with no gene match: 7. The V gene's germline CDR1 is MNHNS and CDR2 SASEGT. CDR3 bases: TGTGCCAGCAGTGGGAAGGCTAGCGGGGGGCCAGATACGCAGTATTTT. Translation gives CASSGKASGGPDTQYF.

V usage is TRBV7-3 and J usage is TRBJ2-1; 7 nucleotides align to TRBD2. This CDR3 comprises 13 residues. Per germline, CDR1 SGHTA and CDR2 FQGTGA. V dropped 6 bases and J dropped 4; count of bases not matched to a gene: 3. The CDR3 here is CASSQAGYNEQFF. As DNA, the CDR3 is TGTGCCAGCAGTCAAGCGGGGTACAATGAGCAGTTCTTC.

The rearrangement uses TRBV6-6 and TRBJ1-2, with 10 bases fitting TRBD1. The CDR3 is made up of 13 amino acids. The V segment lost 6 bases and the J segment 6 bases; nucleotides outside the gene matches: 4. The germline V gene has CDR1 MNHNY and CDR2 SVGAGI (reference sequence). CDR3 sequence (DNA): TGTGCCAGCAGCGGGACAGGGGTCGATGGCTACACCTTC. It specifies CASSGTGVDGYTF.

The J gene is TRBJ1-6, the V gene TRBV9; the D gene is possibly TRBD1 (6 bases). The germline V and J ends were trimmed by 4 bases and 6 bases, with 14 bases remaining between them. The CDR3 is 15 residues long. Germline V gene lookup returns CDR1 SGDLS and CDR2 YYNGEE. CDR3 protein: CASSPSGTSNSPLHF. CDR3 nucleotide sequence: TGTGCCAGCAGCCCCTCCGGGACATCTAATTCACCCCTCCACTTT.